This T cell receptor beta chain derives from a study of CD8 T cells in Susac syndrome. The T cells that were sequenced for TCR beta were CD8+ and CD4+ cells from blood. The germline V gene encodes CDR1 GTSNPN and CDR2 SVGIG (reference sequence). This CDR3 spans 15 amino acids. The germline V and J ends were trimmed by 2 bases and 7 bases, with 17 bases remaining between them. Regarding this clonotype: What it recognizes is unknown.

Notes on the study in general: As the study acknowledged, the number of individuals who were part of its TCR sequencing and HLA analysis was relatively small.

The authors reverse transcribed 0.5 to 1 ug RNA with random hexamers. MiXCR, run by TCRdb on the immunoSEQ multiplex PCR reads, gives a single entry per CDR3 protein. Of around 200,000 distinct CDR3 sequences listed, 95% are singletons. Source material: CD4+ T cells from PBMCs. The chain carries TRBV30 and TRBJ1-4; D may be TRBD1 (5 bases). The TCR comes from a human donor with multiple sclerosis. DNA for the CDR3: TGTGCCTGGAGTTCGGCCGGGACTGCCTTTGAAAAACTGTTTTTT. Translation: CAWSSAGTAFEKLFF.